This entry lists 28 T cell receptor beta chains sequenced from one sample in a study of shared clonotypes between healthy human individuals. TCRdb's table, derived via immunoSEQ multiplex PCR, lists solely in-frame clones and lacks some. This table has roughly 2,500,000 clones, 93% appearing once. Sequenced sample: naive CD4+ T cells from PBMCs. The subset denotes: CD45RA+ positively selected. The receptors were gathered from a man younger than 35 in good health. Some clones in this sample may be carry-over from other donors' samples.

The chain joins TRBV7-3 to TRBJ2-6; tentatively, D is TRBD2 (5 bases). The V and J ends lost 8 bases and 1 base respectively, with 12 bases between them. CDR1 is SGHTA and CDR2 is FQGTGA in the germline V gene. CDR3 length equals 15 residues. DNA of the CDR3: TGTGCCAGCGCCCTTACGGGGTCTGGGGCCAACGTCCTGACTTTC. Translated: CASALTGSGANVLTF. Supplemented by reference TRBV7-3 and TRBJ2-6, the full variable domain reads GAGVSQTPSNKVTEKGKYVELRCDPISGHTALYWYRQSLGQGPEFLIYFQGTGAADDSGLPNDRFFAVRPEGSVSTLKIQRTERGDSAVYLCASALTGSGANVLTFGAGSRLTVL.

The table lists this clone with a count of one. The chain combines TRBV15 with TRBJ2-3; the D gene is possibly TRBD2 (6 bases). This CDR3 is built from 17 residues. Trimming took 0 bases from V and 1 from J, leaving 14 bases between them. CDR1 and CDR2 from the germline V gene are LNHNV and YYDKDF (reference sequence). This CDR3 is CATSRDFRPSGTDTQYF. The CDR3 DNA reads TGTGCCACCAGCAGAGATTTCCGGCCTAGCGGCACAGATACGCAGTATTTT.

This sequence joins TRBV6-1 and TRBJ2-1, with TRBD1 matching 12 bases. Germline values: CDR1 MNHNS, CDR2 SASEGT. The V and J ends lost 4 bases and 0 bases, in that order; junction bases with no gene match: 10. There are 19 residues in the CDR3. The CDR3 spells CASSGRPGQGAGSYNEQFF. DNA for the CDR3: TGTGCCAGCAGTGGCCGGCCGGGACAGGGGGCCGGCTCCTACAATGAGCAGTTCTTC.

This clone appeared a single time. The chain has TRBV28 and TRBJ1-5; D ambiguous. V lost 3 bases and J 4 bases, leaving 19 bases between the germline ends. Germline values: CDR1 MDHEN, CDR2 SYDVKM. The CDR3 spans 17 residues. CDR3 in amino acids: CASSLIGRADRNQPQHF. The CDR3 DNA follows: TGTGCCAGCAGTTTGATCGGTAGGGCAGATCGAAATCAGCCCCAGCATTTT.

In DNA, the CDR3 is TGTGCCAGCAGCATCAGGGGGCACCAAGGGGGTGAGCAGTTCTTC. It yields the protein CASSIRGHQGGEQFF. This chain uses TRBV6-6 with TRBJ2-1; 8 bases match TRBD1. J lost 9 bases, V lost 6 bases, and 13 bases had no gene match. CDR1 and CDR2 (germline): MNHNY, SVGAGI (reference sequence). The CDR3 length is 15 residues.

The V call is TRBV30, the J call TRBJ2-1, with D possibly matching TRBD1 (6 bases). In germline, CDR1 is GTSNPN, CDR2 SVGIG (reference sequence). The CDR3 is 11 residues long. The V end was cut by 4 bases, the J end by 9 bases, with 10 bases between. CDR3 sequence (DNA): TGTGCCTGGACTACAGGGACTGAGCAGTTCTTC. It specifies CAWTTGTEQFF.

The chain has TRBV5-1 and TRBJ2-1, with TRBD1 identical over 9 bases. In germline, CDR1 is SGHRS, CDR2 YFSETQ. With 5 bases clipped from V and 2 bases from J, the junction kept 5 bases outside the gene matches. The CDR3 has 15 amino acids. The CDR3 is CASRTGQGTYNEQFF. The CDR3 DNA is TGCGCCAGCAGAACGGGACAGGGTACCTACAATGAGCAGTTCTTC.

The rearrangement links TRBV7-3 to TRBJ1-3; a possible D gene is TRBD1 (5 bases). CDR1 and CDR2 (germline): SGHTA, FQGTGA. This CDR3 comprises 14 residues. V dropped 5 bases and J dropped 4 bases, with 12 bases sitting between them. The DNA of the CDR3 is TGTGCCAGCAGCGCACCGGGGCCCGGAAACACCATATATTTT. It translates to CASSAPGPGNTIYF.

The chain uses TRBV19 and TRBJ2-1; TRBD2 aligns across 7 bases. The germline V gene encodes CDR1 LNHDA and CDR2 SQIVND (reference sequence). The CDR3 runs to 15 residues. Trimming removed 5 bases from V and 7 bases from J; junction bases left unmatched: 11. CDR3 loop: CASSPAAGRKNEQFF. CDR3 DNA: TGTGCCAGTAGTCCAGCAGCGGGAAGGAAGAATGAGCAGTTCTTC. Full variable domain (outside the CDR3, taken from reference TRBV19 and TRBJ2-1): DGGITQSPKYLFRKEGQNVTLSCEQNLNHDAMYWYRQDPGQGLRLIYYSQIVNDFQKGDIAEGYSVSREKKESFPLTVTSAQKNPTAFYLCASSPAAGRKNEQFFGPGTRLTVL.

The chain employs TRBV28 and TRBJ1-5, with D tentatively TRBD1 (6 bases). CDR3 length: 16 residues. Germline loops: CDR1 MDHEN, CDR2 SYDVKM. V dropped 5 bases and J dropped 0 bases, with 14 bases sitting between them. In nucleotides, the CDR3 is TGTGCCAGCAGTCCTACAGGGCTATATAGCAATCAGCCCCAGCATTTT. Translating it yields CASSPTGLYSNQPQHF.

V usage is TRBV5-1 and J usage is TRBJ1-1; no clear D. Germline CDR1 is SGHRS and CDR2 is YFSETQ. V lost 3 bases, J lost 0 bases, and 15 bases lay in between. This CDR3 is 16 amino acids long. The CDR3 is CASSYLKSALNTEAFF. The CDR3 bases are TGCGCCAGCAGCTACCTGAAATCAGCCCTGAACACTGAAGCTTTCTTT.

V gene TRBV29-1 combines with J gene TRBJ2-1; D possibly corresponds to TRBD1 (8 bases). CDR1 SQVTM and CDR2 ANQGSEA come from the germline V gene. The CDR3 spans 14 residues. Trimming stripped 6 bases from V and 4 bases from J, with 16 bases between. CDR3 in amino acids: CSVTTGGAYNEQFF. CDR3 sequence (DNA): TGCAGCGTCACAACAGGGGGGGCATACAATGAGCAGTTCTTC.

This clone was counted only a few times. The V gene is TRBV6-4, the J gene TRBJ1-2; 10 bases fit TRBD1. Germline lookup yields CDR1 MRHNA and CDR2 SNTAGT. V dropped 6 bases and J dropped 3; count of bases not matched to a gene: 4. CDR3 length: 14 amino acids. The CDR3 loop reads CASSHGQGDYGYTF. The DNA for the CDR3 is TGTGCCAGCAGCCACGGACAGGGGGACTATGGCTACACCTTC.

V and J are TRBV4-1 and TRBJ2-2; the match to TRBD1 covers 8 bases. Germline V gene lookup returns CDR1 MGHRA and CDR2 YSYEKL. The CDR3 runs to 18 residues. The V gene end was trimmed by 3 bases and the J gene end by 1 base; junction bases not matched to a gene: 10. The CDR3 coding sequence is TGCGCCAGCAGCCACCGAGGGGCCGGGACAGGGAACACCGGGGAGCTGTTTTTT. Residues: CASSHRGAGTGNTGELFF.

CDR3 loop: CASSLAWDRANTEAFF. Written as DNA, the CDR3 is TGTGCCAGCAGCTTAGCATGGGACAGGGCCAACACTGAAGCTTTCTTT. This rearrangement joins TRBV11-1 to TRBJ1-1, with 9 bases fitting TRBD1. Germline trimming cut 0 bases from V and 2 bases from J; bases unmatched to any gene: 4. The germline gives CDR1 SGHAT, CDR2 FQDESV (reference sequence). This CDR3 has 16 amino acids.

V is TRBV5-1 and J is TRBJ1-1; D is possibly TRBD1 (6 bases). CDR3 length equals 16 residues. V lost 0 bases and J lost 0, with 12 bases in between. CDR1 and CDR2 (germline): SGHRS, YFSETQ. The CDR3 is CASSLGRQAMNTEAFF. As DNA, the CDR3 is TGCGCCAGCAGCTTGGGGCGACAGGCAATGAACACTGAAGCTTTCTTT.

This chain links TRBV5-4 with TRBJ1-5; a weak D match, TRBD1 (5 bases). Germline assignment: CDR1 SGHNT and CDR2 YYREEE (reference sequence). The CDR3 covers 15 residues. Trimming shortened V by 5 bases and J by 0 bases, and 12 bases separated the two germline ends. CDR3 in amino acids: CASRYVRGSNQPQHF. Here the CDR3 DNA reads TGTGCCAGCAGATACGTAAGGGGTAGCAATCAGCCCCAGCATTTT.

V gene TRBV18 combines with J gene TRBJ2-6; no clear D. The V gene's germline CDR1 is KGHSH and CDR2 LQKENI. Trimming removed 2 bases from V and 0 bases from J, with 8 bases in between. The CDR3 contains 16 residues. CDR3 bases: TGTGCCAGCTCACCAGGCTCTGGCTCTGGGGCCAACGTCCTGACTTTC. This codes for CASSPGSGSGANVLTF.

The rearrangement uses TRBV5-4 and TRBJ1-2, with D perhaps matching TRBD1 (6 bases). Germline V gene sequence: CDR1 SGHNT, CDR2 YYREEE (reference sequence). The CDR3 is made up of 13 amino acids. The ends were cut back, 3 bases at V and 7 bases at J, with 13 bases in the middle. The CDR3 sequence: CASSSNRVGGYTF. DNA for the CDR3: TGTGCCAGCAGCTCAAACAGGGTCGGTGGCTACACCTTC.

V gene TRBV7-9 combines with J gene TRBJ1-1, with D unclear. This CDR3 has 13 amino acids. Trimming cost V 3 bases and J 8 bases, with 13 bases left between them. Looked up from germline, CDR1 is SEHNR and CDR2 is FQNEAQ (reference sequence). In nucleotides, the CDR3 is TGTGCCAGCAGCTTCATGACTGCACCGGAAGCTTTCTTT. Translation: CASSFMTAPEAFF.

The CDR3 spells CASSIVEGAHEQFF. The CDR3 nucleotides are TGTGCCAGTAGTATAGTTGAGGGGGCCCATGAGCAGTTCTTC. The chain has TRBV19 and TRBJ2-1; 7 bases fit TRBD1. V lost 1 base, J lost 8 bases, and 5 bases stayed unmatched. Germline CDR1 reads LNHDA; CDR2 reads SQIVND (reference sequence). The CDR3 loop spans 14 amino acids.

This clone was seen a handful of times. The rearrangement joins TRBV2 to TRBJ2-1, with 9 bases identical to TRBD1. With 6 bases clipped from V and 7 bases from J, the junction kept 7 bases outside the gene matches. Germline assignment: CDR1 SNHLY and CDR2 FYNNEI. This CDR3 spans 14 amino acids. CDR3 sequence: CASSGQGLGNEQFF. CDR3 coding DNA: TGTGCCAGCAGCGGACAGGGGCTTGGTAATGAGCAGTTCTTC.

The chain combines TRBV30 with TRBJ2-5, with a weak D call TRBD1 (5 bases). Trimming took off 3 bases at V and 7 bases at J, with 18 bases between the two ends. CDR3 length: 14 residues. Germline-derived CDR1 and CDR2 are GTSNPN and SVGIG (reference sequence). CDR3 sequence reads: CAWRSAGSVWTQYF. CDR3 DNA: TGTGCCTGGAGGTCAGCAGGGTCAGTTTGGACCCAGTACTTC.

V gene TRBV19 combines with J gene TRBJ1-2, with TRBD1 as a possible D gene (5 bases). The CDR3 runs to 13 residues. Trimming shortened V by 5 bases and J by 4 bases, and 11 bases separated the two germline ends. In germline, CDR1 is LNHDA, CDR2 SQIVND (reference sequence). The DNA of the CDR3 is TGTGCCAGTAGTCCGACCGACAGCTATGGCTACACCTTC. It yields the protein CASSPTDSYGYTF.

The chain recombines TRBV28 with TRBJ1-4, with TRBD1 identical over 9 bases. The length of the CDR3 is 14 residues. Trimming at V came to 4 bases and at J to 11 bases, leaving 8 bases not matched to a gene. Germline CDR1 reads MDHEN; CDR2 reads SYDVKM. As DNA, the CDR3 is TGTGCCAGCAGTTCTACGGGACAGGGTAACAAACTGTTTTTT. Encoded protein: CASSSTGQGNKLFF.

This clone came up a few times. J is TRBJ1-1 and V is TRBV6-1; D gene uncertain. CDR1 MNHNS and CDR2 SASEGT come from the germline V gene. The V and J ends lost 6 bases and 4 bases respectively, with 12 bases between them. The CDR3 is 13 amino acids. The DNA for the CDR3 is TGTGCCAGCAGCTCCTCGGGAGGCACTGAAGCTTTCTTT. Protein sequence: CASSSSGGTEAFF.

Details on this clone: The sample holds other DNA sequences that translate to the same CDR3. The V and J genes are TRBV2 and TRBJ1-5; D gene ambiguous. V lost 6 bases to trimming and J lost 3 bases, with 6 bases between them. Per the germline V gene, CDR1 is SNHLY and CDR2 is FYNNEI. The CDR3 totals 12 residues. In DNA, the CDR3 is TGTGCCAGCAGGAGGGACAATCAGCCCCAGCATTTT. This encodes CASRRDNQPQHF.

As for this clone: Other nucleotide sequences from this sample produce the same CDR3. The rearrangement uses TRBV29-1 and TRBJ1-4; the match to TRBD1 covers 8 bases. The CDR3 spans 12 residues. CDR1 and CDR2 (germline): SQVTM, ANQGSEA. The ends lost 4 bases at V and 6 bases at J; junction bases unmatched: 1. The CDR3 spells CSVAGGDEKLFF. The CDR3 DNA follows: TGCAGCGTTGCAGGGGGCGATGAAAAACTGTTTTTT.